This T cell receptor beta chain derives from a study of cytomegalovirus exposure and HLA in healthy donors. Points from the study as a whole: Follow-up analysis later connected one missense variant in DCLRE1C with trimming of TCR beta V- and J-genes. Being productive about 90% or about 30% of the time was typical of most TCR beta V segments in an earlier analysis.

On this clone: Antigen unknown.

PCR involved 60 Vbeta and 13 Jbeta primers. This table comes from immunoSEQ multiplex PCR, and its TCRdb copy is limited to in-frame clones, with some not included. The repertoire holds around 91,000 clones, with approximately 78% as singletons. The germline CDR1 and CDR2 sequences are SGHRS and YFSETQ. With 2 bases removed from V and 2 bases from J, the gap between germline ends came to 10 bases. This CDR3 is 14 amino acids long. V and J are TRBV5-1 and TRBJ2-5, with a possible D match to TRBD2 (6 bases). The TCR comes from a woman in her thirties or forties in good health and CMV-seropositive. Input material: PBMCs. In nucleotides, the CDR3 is TGCGCCAGCAGCTTTTCTAGCGATCAAGAGACCCAGTACTTC. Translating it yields CASSFSSDQETQYF.